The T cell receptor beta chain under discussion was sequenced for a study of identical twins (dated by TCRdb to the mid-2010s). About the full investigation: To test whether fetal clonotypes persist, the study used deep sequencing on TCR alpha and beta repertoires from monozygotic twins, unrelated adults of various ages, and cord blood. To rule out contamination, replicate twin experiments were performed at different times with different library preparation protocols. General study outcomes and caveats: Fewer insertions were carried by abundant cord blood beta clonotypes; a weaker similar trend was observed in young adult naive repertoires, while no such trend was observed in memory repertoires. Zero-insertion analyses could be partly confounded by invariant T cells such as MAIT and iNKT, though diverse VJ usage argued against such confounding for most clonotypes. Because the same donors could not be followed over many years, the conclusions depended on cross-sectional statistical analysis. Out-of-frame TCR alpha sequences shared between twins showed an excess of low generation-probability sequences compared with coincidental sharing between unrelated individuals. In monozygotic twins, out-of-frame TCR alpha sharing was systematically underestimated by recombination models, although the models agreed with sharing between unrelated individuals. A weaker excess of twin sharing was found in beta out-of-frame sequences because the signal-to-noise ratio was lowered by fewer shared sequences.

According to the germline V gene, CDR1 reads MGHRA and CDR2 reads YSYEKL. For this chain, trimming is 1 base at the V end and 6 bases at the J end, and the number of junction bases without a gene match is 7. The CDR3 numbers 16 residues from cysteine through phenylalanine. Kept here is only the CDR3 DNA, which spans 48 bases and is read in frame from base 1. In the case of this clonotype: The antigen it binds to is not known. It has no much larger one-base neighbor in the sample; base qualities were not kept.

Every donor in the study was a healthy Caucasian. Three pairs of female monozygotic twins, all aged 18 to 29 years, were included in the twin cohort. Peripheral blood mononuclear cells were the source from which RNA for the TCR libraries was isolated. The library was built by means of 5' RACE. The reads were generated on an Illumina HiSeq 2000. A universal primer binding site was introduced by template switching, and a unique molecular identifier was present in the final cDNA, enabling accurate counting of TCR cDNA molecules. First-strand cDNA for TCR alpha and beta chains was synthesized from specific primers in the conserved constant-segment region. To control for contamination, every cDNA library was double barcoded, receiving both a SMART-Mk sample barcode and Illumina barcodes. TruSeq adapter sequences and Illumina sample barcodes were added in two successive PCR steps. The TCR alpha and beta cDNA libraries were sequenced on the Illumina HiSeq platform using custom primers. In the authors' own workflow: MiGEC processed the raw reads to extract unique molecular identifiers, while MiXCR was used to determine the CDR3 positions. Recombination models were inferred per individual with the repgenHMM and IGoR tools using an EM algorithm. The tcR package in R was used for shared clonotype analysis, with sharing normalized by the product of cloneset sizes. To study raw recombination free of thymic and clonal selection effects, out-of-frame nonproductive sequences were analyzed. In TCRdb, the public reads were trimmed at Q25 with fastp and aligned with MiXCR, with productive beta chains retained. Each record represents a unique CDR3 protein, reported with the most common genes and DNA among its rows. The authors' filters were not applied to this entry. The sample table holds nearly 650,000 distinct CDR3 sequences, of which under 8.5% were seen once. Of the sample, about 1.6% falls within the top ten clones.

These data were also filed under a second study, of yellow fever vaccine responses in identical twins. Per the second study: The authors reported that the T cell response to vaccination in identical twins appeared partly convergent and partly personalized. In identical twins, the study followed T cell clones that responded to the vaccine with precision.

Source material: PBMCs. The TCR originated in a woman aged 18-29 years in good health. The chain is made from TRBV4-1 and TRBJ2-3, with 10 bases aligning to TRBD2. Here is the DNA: TGCGCCAGCAGCCAAGCGGGTCTAGCGGGAGAGGATACGCAGTATTTT. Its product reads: CASSQAGLAGEDTQYF.